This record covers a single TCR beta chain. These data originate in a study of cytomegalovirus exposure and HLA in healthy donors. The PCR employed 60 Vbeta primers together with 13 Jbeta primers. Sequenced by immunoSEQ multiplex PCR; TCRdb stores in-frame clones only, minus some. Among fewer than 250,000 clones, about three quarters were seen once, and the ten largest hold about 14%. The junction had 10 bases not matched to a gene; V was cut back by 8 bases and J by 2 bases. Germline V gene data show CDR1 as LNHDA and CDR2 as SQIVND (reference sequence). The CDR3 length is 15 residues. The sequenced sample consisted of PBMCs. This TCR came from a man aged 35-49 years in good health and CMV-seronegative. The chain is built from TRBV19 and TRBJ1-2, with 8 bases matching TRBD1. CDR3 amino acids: CASAPDRDDNYGYTF. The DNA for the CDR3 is TGTGCCAGTGCCCCGGACAGGGACGACAACTATGGCTACACCTTC. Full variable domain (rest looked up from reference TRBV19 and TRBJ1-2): DGGITQSPKYLFRKEGQNVTLSCEQNLNHDAMYWYRQDPGQGLRLIYYSQIVNDFQKGDIAEGYSVSREKKESFPLTVTSAQKNPTAFYLCASAPDRDDNYGYTFGSGTRLTVV.